Given below is one T cell receptor beta chain in context. The data stem from a study of blood T cell repertoires in COVID-19. On the study more broadly: Acute and convalescent COVID-19 samples came from the United States, Italy and Spain. PBMCs, B-cell-depleted T cells, or T cells were the source of the cDNA or gDNA that made up the material.

This CDR3 is built from 14 residues. The germline gives CDR1 KGHDR, CDR2 SFDVKD. V was pared by 2 bases and J by 6 bases, with 2 bases of the junction left unmatched. Authors' processing steps: Reference gene primer amplification in the assay estimated nucleated cell counts. The table came from immunoSEQ multiplex PCR; TCRdb's copy has only in-frame clones and leaves some out. V and J calls and clone size follow that table, whereas D and trimming were derived from the DNA. The sample lists approximately 160,000 clones; more than 90% were seen once. The chain recombines TRBV24-1 with TRBJ2-7; 11 bases are shared with TRBD2. What was sequenced was peripheral blood. The TCR sequence derives from a man aged 45-65 years with acute or convalescent COVID-19. The CDR3 sequence is CATSDSGTSGEQYF. In nucleotides, the CDR3 is TGTGCCACCAGTGATTCAGGGACTAGCGGCGAGCAGTACTTC.